The 11 T cell receptor beta chains presented below share a single source sample, sequenced in a study of T cell responses to AZD1222 COVID-19 vaccine. Profiling relied on immunoSEQ multiplex PCR, and the TCRdb table lists in-frame clones only, not all of them. The sample carries about 77,000 clones, 80% to 95% recorded once. The input for sequencing was peripheral blood, taken 28 days after the second AZD1222 dose. These receptors originate from an adult who received the AZD1222 COVID-19 vaccine.

The V call is TRBV28, the J call TRBJ2-1; a possible D gene is TRBD1 (5 bases). The CDR3 runs 16 residues. Germline lookup yields CDR1 MDHEN and CDR2 SYDVKM. Trimming took 4 bases from V and 0 from J, leaving 13 bases between them. In nucleotides, the CDR3 is TGTGCCAGCAGTTCGCGACAGATGAGCTCCTACAATGAGCAGTTCTTC. Translation gives CASSSRQMSSYNEQFF.

The chain employs TRBV4-2 and TRBJ2-5; D perhaps matches TRBD2 (5 bases). V gave up 0 bases and J gave up 4 bases, with 9 bases separating them. From germline, CDR1 is LGHNA and CDR2 YNFKEQ. The CDR3 is 14 amino acids. The CDR3 loop reads CASSQDRLAETQYF. In DNA form, the CDR3 reads TGTGCCAGCAGCCAAGATCGGCTAGCAGAGACCCAGTACTTC.

The chain joins TRBV6-5 to TRBJ2-7; D is undetermined. The CDR3 is made up of 16 amino acids. The V gene's germline CDR1 is MNHEY and CDR2 SVGAGI. Trimming pared 0 bases from V and 0 bases from J, leaving 12 bases between. Written as DNA, the CDR3 is TGTGCCAGCAGTTACTCTGTGCCCGCTACCTCCTACGAGCAGTACTTC. Amino acids: CASSYSVPATSYEQYF.

The chain carries TRBV14 and TRBJ2-3, with 7 bases fitting TRBD2. The trim removed 0 bases at V and 6 bases at J, leaving 15 bases unmatched. The CDR3 length is 18 residues. From germline, CDR1 is SGHDN and CDR2 FVKESK. The CDR3 coding sequence is TGTGCCAGCAGCCAAGATCTGTTGGCTAGCGGACCCGAGGATACGCAGTATTTT. It translates to CASSQDLLASGPEDTQYF.

The chain employs TRBV6-6 and TRBJ2-3; D might be TRBD2 (5 bases). This CDR3 has 16 amino acids. Trimming removed 9 bases at V and 3 bases at J, with 22 bases between. Germline lookup yields CDR1 MNHNY and CDR2 SVGAGI (reference sequence). The CDR3 here is CARPPYGGGSTDTQYF. In DNA, the CDR3 is TGTGCCAGACCTCCTTACGGAGGAGGTAGTACAGATACGCAGTATTTT.

The chain is built from TRBV5-1 and TRBJ2-7; D is uncertain. Trimming pared 3 bases from V and 6 bases from J, leaving 19 bases between. Germline CDR1 is SGHRS and CDR2 is YFSETQ. This CDR3 spans 15 amino acids. The CDR3 sequence is CASSSALDGPSEQYF. In DNA, the CDR3 is TGCGCCAGCAGCTCGGCGTTGGACGGCCCCAGCGAGCAGTACTTC.

Notes on this clone: This specimen includes other DNA sequences encoding the same CDR3. V gene TRBV28 combines with J gene TRBJ1-3, with D unresolved. Germline V CDR1 and CDR2: MDHEN, SYDVKM. There are 14 residues in the CDR3. V shed 2 bases and J shed 3 bases, with 8 bases lying between them. The CDR3, as DNA: TGTGCCAGCAGTTTAGTGGGAGGTGGAAACACCATATATTTT. The encoded protein is CASSLVGGGNTIYF.

The V and J genes are TRBV27 and TRBJ2-2; D uncertain. In germline, CDR1 is MNHEY, CDR2 SMNVEV (reference sequence). Trimming took off 7 bases at V and 0 bases at J, with 12 bases between the two ends. The CDR3 covers 15 residues. The CDR3 sequence: CASNSGLSNTGELFF. Here the CDR3 DNA reads TGTGCCAGCAATTCGGGCCTGTCGAACACCGGGGAGCTGTTTTTT.

This chain links TRBV7-9 with TRBJ2-5; perhaps TRBD1 as D (7 bases). From germline, CDR1 is SEHNR and CDR2 FQNEAQ (reference sequence). The CDR3 is 18 amino acids. V was trimmed by 5 bases and J by 0 bases, leaving 22 bases between them. For the CDR3, the DNA is TGTGCCAGCAGCGGAAGAGGGACAGCTCGCGGGAACCAAGAGACCCAGTACTTC. Protein: CASSGRGTARGNQETQYF.

V is TRBV21-1 and J is TRBJ1-6; the D call TRBD1 from the table was never checked on the DNA. TRBV21-1 is noted as a pseudogene. This CDR3 has 11 residues. The CDR3 region is CAKGLNSPLHF. For the CDR3, the DNA is TGTGCCAAGGGGCTTAATTCACCCCTCCACTTT.

The rearrangement uses TRBV19 and TRBJ2-1; D may be TRBD2 (6 bases). The CDR3 length is 12 residues. The germline V and J ends were trimmed by 5 bases and 10 bases, with 12 bases remaining between them. CDR1 and CDR2 (germline): LNHDA, SQIVND (reference sequence). CDR3 amino acids: CASSGGTREQFF. The CDR3 DNA reads as TGTGCCAGTAGTGGGGGGACGCGAGAGCAGTTCTTC.